This T cell receptor beta chain was sequenced during a study of beta chain features in type 1 diabetes. Germline CDR1 reads MDHEN; CDR2 reads SYDVKM. This CDR3 comprises 10 residues. Sorted populations all exceeded 98% purity. Study results and caveats: The VDJ junctions of type 1 diabetes patients carried fewer insertions and more deletions. In all four CD4+ subsets, TCRB CDR3 length was significantly, moderately reduced in type 1 diabetes. A potential PCR bias toward shorter templates would be equal in patient and control samples.

This clone showed up just a few times. The target antigen is unknown. One junction end disagrees with the germline gene, perhaps due to a read error. Expressed TCRB transcripts got sequenced, as all isolated RNA was reverse transcribed. Roughly 3.6 million reads per sample on average were obtained from naive, central memory and regulatory T cell samples. The data were produced by immunoSEQ multiplex PCR, yet TCRdb's version contains in-frame clones alone and is incomplete. The table shows about 650,000 clones, with around an eighth occurring only once. Material: naive CD4+ T cells from blood. The chain uses TRBV28 and TRBJ1-3; 8 nucleotides agree with TRBD1. The clonotype comes from a man aged 25-45 years with type 1 diabetes. CDR3: CASSSRDRHF. In nucleotides, the CDR3 is TGTGCCAGCAGTTCCCGGGACAGGCATTTT.